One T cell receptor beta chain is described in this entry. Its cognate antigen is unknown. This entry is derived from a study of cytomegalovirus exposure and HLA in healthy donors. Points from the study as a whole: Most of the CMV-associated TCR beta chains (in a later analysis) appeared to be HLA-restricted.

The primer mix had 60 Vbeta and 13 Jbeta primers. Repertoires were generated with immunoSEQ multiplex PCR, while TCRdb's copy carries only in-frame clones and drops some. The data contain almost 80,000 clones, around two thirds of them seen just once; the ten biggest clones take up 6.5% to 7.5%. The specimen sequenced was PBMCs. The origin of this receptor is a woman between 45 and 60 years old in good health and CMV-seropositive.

The CDR3 spells CASSATGRSYNEQFF. CDR3 nucleotides: TGCGCCAGCAGCGCGACAGGGCGATCCTACAATGAGCAGTTCTTC. The rearrangement links TRBV5-1 to TRBJ2-1, with 7 bases that match TRBD1. Germline lookup yields CDR1 SGHRS and CDR2 YFSETQ. V was pared by 4 bases and J by 1 base, with 5 bases of the junction left unmatched. The CDR3 loop spans 15 amino acids.